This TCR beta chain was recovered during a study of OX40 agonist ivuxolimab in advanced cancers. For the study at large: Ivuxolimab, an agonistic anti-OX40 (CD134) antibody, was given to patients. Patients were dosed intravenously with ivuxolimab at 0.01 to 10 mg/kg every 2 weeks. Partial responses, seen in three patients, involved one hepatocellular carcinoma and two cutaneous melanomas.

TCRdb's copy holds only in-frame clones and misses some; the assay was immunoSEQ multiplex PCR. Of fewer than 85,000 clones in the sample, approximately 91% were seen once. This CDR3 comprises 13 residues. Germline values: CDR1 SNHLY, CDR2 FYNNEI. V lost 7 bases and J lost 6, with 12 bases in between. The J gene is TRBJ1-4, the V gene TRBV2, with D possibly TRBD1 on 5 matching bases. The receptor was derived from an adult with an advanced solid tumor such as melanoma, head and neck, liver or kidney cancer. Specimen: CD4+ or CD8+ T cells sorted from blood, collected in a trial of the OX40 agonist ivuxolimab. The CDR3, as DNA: TGTGCCAGCAACGGGGGAGGGGATGAAAAACTGTTTTTT. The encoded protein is CASNGGGDEKLFF.